This TCR beta chain was identified during a study of early T cells in non-severe SARS-CoV-2 infection. TCRdb reanalysed the 5' RACE reads using MiXCR and keeps one entry per CDR3 protein. The sample carries approximately 50,000 distinct CDR3 sequences, about 9.3% recorded once. This clonotype appeared many times. Trimming removed 2 bases from V and 5 bases from J, with 3 bases in between. Germline values: CDR1 KGHSH, CDR2 LQKENI. The CDR3 sequence is 11 residues long. The source is an adult who was a healthcare worker with PCR-confirmed SARS-CoV-2 infection or an uninfected control (not recorded which). The chain joins TRBV18 to TRBJ2-5; no firm D call. Sample: whole blood. CDR3: CASSPGETQYF. For the CDR3, the DNA is TGTGCCAGCTCACCAGGGGAGACCCAGTACTTC. Full variable domain (outside the CDR3, taken from reference TRBV18 and TRBJ2-5): NAGVMQNPRHLVRRRGQEARLRCSPMKGHSHVYWYRQLPEEGLKFMVYLQKENIIDESGMPKERFSAEFPKEGPSILRIQQVVRGDSAAYFCASSPGETQYFGPGTRLLVL.